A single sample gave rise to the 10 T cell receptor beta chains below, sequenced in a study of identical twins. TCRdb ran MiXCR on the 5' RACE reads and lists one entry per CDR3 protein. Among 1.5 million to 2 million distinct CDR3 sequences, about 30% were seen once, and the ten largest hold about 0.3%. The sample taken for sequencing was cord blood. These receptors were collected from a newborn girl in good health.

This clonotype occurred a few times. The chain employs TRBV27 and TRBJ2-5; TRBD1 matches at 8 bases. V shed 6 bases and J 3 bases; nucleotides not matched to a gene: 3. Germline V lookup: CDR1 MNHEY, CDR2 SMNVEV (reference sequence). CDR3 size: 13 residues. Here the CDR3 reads CASRTTGEETQYF. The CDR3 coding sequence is TGTGCCAGCAGAACGACAGGGGAAGAGACCCAGTACTTC.

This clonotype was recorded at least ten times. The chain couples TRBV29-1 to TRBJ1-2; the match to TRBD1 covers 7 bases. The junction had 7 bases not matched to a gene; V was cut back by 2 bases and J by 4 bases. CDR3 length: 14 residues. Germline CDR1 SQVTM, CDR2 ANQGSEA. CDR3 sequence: CSVEWEGAIYGYTF. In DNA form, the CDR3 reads TGCAGCGTTGAATGGGAGGGGGCAATCTATGGCTACACCTTC.

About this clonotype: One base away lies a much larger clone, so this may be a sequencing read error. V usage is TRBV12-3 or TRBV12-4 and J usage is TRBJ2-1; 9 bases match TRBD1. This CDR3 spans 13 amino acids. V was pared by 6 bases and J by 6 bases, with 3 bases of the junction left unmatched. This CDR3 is CASSGTGSNEQFF. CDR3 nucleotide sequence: TGTGCCAGCAGCGGGACAGGGAGCAATGAGCAGTTCTTC.

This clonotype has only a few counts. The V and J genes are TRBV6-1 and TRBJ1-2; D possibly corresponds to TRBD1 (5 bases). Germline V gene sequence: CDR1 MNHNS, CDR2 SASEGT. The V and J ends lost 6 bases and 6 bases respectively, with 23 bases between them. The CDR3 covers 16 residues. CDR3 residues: CASSERRQITLHGYTF. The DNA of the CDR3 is TGTGCCAGCAGCGAACGGAGACAGATTACCTTACATGGCTACACCTTC.

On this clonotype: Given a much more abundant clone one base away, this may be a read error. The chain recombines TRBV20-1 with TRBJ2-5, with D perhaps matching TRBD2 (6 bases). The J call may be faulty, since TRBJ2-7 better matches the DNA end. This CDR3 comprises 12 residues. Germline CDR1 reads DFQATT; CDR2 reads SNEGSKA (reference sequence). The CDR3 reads CSARGEVYEQYF. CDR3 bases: TGCAGTGCTAGAGGGGAGGTCTACGAGCAGTACTTC.

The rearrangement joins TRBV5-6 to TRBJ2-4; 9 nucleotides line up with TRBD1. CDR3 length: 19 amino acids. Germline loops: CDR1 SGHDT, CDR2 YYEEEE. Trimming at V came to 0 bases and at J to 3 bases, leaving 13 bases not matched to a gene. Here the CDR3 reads CASSLGLTGGTFGKNIQYF. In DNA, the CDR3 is TGTGCCAGCAGCTTGGGTTTGACAGGGGGAACTTTTGGCAAAAACATTCAGTACTTC.

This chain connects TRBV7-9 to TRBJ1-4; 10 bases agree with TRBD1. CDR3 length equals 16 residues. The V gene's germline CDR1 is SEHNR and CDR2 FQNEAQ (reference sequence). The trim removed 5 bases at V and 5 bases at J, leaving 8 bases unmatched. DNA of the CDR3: TGTGCCAGCAGCGGATACGACAGGGGGCCAAATGAAAAACTGTTTTTT. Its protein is CASSGYDRGPNEKLFF.

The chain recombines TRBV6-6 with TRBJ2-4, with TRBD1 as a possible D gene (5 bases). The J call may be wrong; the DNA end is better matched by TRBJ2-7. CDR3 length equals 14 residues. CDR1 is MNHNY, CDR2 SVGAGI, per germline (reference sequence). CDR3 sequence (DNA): TGTGCCAGCAGTTACCAGGCAGGGAAGAACGAGCAGTACTTC. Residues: CASSYQAGKNEQYF.

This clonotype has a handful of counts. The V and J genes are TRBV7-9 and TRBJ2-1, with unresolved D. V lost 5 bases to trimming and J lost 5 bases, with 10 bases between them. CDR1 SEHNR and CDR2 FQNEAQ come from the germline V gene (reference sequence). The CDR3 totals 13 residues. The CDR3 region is CASSPDGHNEQFF. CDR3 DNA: TGTGCCAGCAGCCCCGACGGACACAATGAGCAGTTCTTC. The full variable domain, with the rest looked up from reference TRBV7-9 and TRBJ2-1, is DTGVSQNPRHKITKRGQNVTFRCDPISEHNRLYWYRQTLGQGPEFLTYFQNEAQLEKSRLLSDRFSAERPKGSFSTLEIQRTEQGDSAMYLCASSPDGHNEQFFGPGTRLTVL.

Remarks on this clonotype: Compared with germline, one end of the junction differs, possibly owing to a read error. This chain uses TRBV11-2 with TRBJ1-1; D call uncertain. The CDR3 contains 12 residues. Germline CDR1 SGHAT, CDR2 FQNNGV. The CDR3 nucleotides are TGTACCAGCAGCTTTGGAGACACTGAAGCTTTCTTT. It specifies CTSSFGDTEAFF.